This T cell receptor beta chain originates from a study of blood T cell repertoires in COVID-19. How the authors handled the data: Amplification with reference gene primers provided the estimates of nucleated cell counts. Using immunoSEQ multiplex PCR, the repertoire was profiled, and TCRdb retains in-frame clones only, with some absent. D and trimming come from the DNA, and the V and J calls and clone size come from that table. The table has around 300,000 clones, roughly 86% seen once. The CDR3 has 12 residues. The germline gives CDR1 SEHNR, CDR2 FQNEAQ (reference sequence). V lost 5 bases and J lost 5, with 9 bases in between. Assignment of participants to cohorts was predicated upon participant-reported clinical history.

The sequenced sample was PBMCs or T cells enriched from blood (not recorded which). This chain links TRBV7-9 with TRBJ2-5; D is unclear. This sequence originates from a woman in her sixties who had recovered from COVID-19. This CDR3 reads CASSPLRETQYF. DNA of the CDR3: TGTGCCAGCAGCCCTTTACGGGAGACCCAGTACTTC.